This TCR beta chain was profiled in a study of graft-versus-host responses after intestinal transplantation (dated by TCRdb to about 2021). Notes on the research overall: The transplants that recipients received were multivisceral, liver-intestinal, or isolated intestinal. Every recipient was given anti-thymocyte globulin induction, then maintenance tacrolimus and steroids for approximately 3 years. After intestinal transplantation, graft-versus-host and host-versus-graft alloreactive T cell clones in the graft, circulation and bone marrow were tracked using bulk TCR-beta CDR3 sequencing. To identify alloreactive clones, pre-transplant mixed lymphocyte reaction products were sequenced and then compared with unstimulated pre-transplant donor and recipient T cells. A cohort of more than 20 intestinal transplant recipients, including one retransplant, was enrolled, and a few patients lacking pretransplant specimens were excluded. A peak of at least 4% donor T cells among recipient peripheral blood mononuclear cells was the definition used for donor T cell macrochimerism. Rather than going through the commercial service, samples from three later patients were sequenced in-house on an Illumina MiSeq and processed with MiXCR.

Library preparation employed the immunoSEQ multiplex PCR assay. For most patients, genomic DNA was isolated using the Qiagen DNeasy Blood and Tissue Kit and was shipped frozen to Adaptive Biotechnologies for TCR sequencing. High-throughput TCR-beta CDR3 sequencing of genomic DNA from most patients was performed by Adaptive Biotechnologies. On the authors' methods: TCR sequencing data for some 17 patients were retrieved from Adaptive's ImmunoSEQ software; a few other patients were processed with MiXCR and VDJtools. CD4 versus CD8 sorting errors were corrected by removing sequences found in both subsets at a frequency ratio below 5:1. CDR3 nucleotide sequences shared between donor and recipient were removed because their origin could not be assigned. Alloreactive clones required at least 2-fold expansion over unstimulated cells and minimum CFSE-low frequency of 0.002% (template counts) or 0.001% (read counts). Mappable clones were those detected in sequenced pre-transplant spleen, lymph node, or MLR CFSE-low populations of the donor or recipient. The cumulative frequency of alloreactive clones was calculated as a percentage of all sequences, weighted by copy number. TCRdb took this table from immuneACCESS and kept in-frame rearrangements with V and J called. Such tables lack part of the clones; where checked against another copy, unresolved V genes explain under half of the gap, and the rest is unexplained. V, J and clone size are taken as reported in that table, and D and trimming were inferred from the DNA itself. This sample is represented by around 110,000 clones; over 75% of them were singletons. Of the sample, under 0.2% is held by the ten largest clones.

The full study reports these points: GvH clones were detected in recipient bone marrow, and some appeared earlier in ileal mucosa or blood, consistent with an intestinal mucosal origin. Early after transplant, peak levels of circulating GvH clones were associated with declines in HvG clones. In the allografts of patients with donor T cell macrochimerism, GvH to HvG T cell clonal ratios were high. The relatively low number and heterogeneity of intestinal transplant patients limited the conclusions.

This specimen's time point label, interpreted: cells obtained before transplantation from donor or recipient. CD3+CD4+ and CD3+CD8+ populations were FACS-sorted from unstimulated pre-transplant donor and recipient cells taken from spleen or lymph nodes. Regarding this clone: Its specific antigen is unknown. Base qualities are missing; no much larger clone stands one base away.

The CDR3, cysteine through phenylalanine, is 14 amino acids long. Only the CDR3 region is kept as DNA, spanning 42 bases read in frame from base 1. At the junction V is shortened by 4 bases and J by 4 bases; bases outside the gene matches: 6. Based on the germline V gene, the CDR1 and CDR2 sequences are MGHDK and SYGVNS. This clonotype originated in a human donor who received an intestinal transplant. The chain links TRBV25-1 with TRBJ1-1; TRBD1 fits 7 bases in the junction. The sequencing here drew on unstimulated CD4+ T cells sorted from spleen or lymph node cells, taken before intestinal transplant. The CDR3 loop reads CASSAHRGATEAFF. The DNA is as follows: TGTGCCAGCAGTGCCCACAGGGGAGCCACTGAAGCTTTCTTT.